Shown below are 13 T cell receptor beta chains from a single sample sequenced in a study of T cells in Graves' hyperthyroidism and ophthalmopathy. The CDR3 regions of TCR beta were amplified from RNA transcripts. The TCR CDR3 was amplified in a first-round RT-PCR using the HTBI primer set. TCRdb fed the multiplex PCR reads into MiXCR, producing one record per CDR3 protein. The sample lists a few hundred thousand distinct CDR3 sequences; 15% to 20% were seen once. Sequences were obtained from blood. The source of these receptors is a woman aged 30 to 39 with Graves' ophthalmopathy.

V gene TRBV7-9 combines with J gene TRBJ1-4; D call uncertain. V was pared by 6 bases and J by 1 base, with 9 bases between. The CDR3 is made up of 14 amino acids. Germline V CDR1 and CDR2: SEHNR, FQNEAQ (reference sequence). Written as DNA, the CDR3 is TGTGCCAGCAGTCGGGCCGAAACTAATGAAAAACTGTTTTTT. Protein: CASSRAETNEKLFF.

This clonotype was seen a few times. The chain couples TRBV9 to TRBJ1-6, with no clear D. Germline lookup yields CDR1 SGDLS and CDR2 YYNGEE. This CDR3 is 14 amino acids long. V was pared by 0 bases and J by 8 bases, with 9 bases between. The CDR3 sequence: CASSVVEGHSPLHF. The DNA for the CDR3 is TGTGCCAGCAGCGTAGTAGAGGGTCATTCACCCCTCCACTTT.

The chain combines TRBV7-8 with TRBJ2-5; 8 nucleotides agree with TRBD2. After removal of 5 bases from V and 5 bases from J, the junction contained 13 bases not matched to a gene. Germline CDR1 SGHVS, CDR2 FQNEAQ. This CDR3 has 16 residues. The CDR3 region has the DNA TGTGCCAGCAGCCAAAACCCCAACCGGGGGGGCGAGACCCAGTACTTC. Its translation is CASSQNPNRGGETQYF.

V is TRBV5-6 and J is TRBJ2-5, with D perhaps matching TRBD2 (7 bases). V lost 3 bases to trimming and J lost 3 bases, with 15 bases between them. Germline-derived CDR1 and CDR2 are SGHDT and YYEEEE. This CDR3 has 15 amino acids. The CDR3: CASSSRGAAEETQYF. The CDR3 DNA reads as TGTGCCAGCAGCTCCCGGGGGGCGGCGGAAGAGACCCAGTACTTC.

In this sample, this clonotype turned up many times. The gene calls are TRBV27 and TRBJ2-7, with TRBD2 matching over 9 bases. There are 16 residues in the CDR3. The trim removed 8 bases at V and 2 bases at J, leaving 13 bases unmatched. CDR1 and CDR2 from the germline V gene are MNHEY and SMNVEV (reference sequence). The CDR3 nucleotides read TGTGCCAGCGGGGTATCACCGGGACTAGCAGCCTACGAGCAGTACTTC. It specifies CASGVSPGLAAYEQYF.

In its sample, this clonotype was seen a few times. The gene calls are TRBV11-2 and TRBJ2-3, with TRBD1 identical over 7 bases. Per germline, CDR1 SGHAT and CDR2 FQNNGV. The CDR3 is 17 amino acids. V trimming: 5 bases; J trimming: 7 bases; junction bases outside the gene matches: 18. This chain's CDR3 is CASSQDTSAGGAHTQYF. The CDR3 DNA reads TGTGCCAGCAGCCAAGATACCTCGGCAGGGGGAGCACATACGCAGTATTTT.

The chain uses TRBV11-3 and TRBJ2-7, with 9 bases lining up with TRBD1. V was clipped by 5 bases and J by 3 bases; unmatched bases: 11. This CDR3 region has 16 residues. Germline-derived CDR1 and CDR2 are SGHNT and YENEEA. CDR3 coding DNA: TGTGCCAGCAGCATTACCGGGACAGGGCCCTTCTACGAGCAGTACTTC. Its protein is CASSITGTGPFYEQYF.

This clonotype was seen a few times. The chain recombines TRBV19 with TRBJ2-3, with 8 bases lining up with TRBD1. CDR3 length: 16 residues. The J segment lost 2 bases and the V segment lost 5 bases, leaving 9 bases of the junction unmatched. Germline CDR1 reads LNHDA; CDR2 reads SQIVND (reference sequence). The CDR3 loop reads CASSAFDRGYTDTQYF. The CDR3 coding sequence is TGTGCCAGTAGTGCGTTCGACAGGGGATACACAGATACGCAGTATTTT.

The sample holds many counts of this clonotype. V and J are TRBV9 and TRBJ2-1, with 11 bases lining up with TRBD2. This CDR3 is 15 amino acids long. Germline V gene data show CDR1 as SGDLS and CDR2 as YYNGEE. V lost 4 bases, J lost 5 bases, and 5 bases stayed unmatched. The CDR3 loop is CASSLMTSGNNEQFF. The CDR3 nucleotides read TGTGCCAGCAGCTTGATGACTAGCGGGAACAATGAGCAGTTCTTC.

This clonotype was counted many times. The CDR3 loop is CASSFPGVGNEQFF. The CDR3 nucleotides read TGTGCCAGCAGTTTCCCCGGGGTCGGGAATGAGCAGTTCTTC. This chain joins TRBV28 and TRBJ2-1; tentative D call: TRBD2 (5 bases). The CDR3 is 14 amino acids. CDR1 and CDR2 from the germline V gene are MDHEN and SYDVKM. V gave up 3 bases and J gave up 7 bases, with 13 bases separating them.

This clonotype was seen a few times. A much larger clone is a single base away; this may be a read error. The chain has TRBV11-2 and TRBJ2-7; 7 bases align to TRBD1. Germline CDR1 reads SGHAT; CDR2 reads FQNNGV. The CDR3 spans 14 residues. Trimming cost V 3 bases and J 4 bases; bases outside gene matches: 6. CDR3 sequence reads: CASSFRTGLYEQYF. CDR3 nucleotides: TGTGCCAGCAGCTTCAGGACAGGATTATACGAGCAGTACTTC.

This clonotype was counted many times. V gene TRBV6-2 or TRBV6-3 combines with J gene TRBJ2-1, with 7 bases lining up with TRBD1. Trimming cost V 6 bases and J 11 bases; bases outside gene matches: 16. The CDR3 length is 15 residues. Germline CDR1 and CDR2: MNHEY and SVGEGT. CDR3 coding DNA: TGTGCCAGCAGCCGAACCGGGACAGAACAAATGAAGCAGTTCTTC. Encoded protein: CASSRTGTEQMKQFF.

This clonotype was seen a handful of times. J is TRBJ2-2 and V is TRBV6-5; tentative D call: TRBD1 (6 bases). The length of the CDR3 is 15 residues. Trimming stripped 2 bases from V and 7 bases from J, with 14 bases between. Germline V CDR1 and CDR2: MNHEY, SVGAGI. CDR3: CASSYPPGADGELFF. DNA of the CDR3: TGTGCCAGCAGTTACCCGCCAGGGGCGGACGGGGAGCTGTTTTTT.